The entry below gives a single T cell receptor beta chain sequence along with its context. Its antigen remains unidentified. No qualities accompany the bases; no much larger clone lies one base away. The data were taken from a study of T cells in Graves' hyperthyroidism and ophthalmopathy (dated by TCRdb to the late 2010s). About the study as a whole: To identify TCR V-J signatures that set the groups apart, the researchers used a discovery cohort of 95 to 100 patients, made up of about 44 with Graves' ophthalmopathy and about 55 with stable Graves' hyperthyroidism. TCR Vbeta CDR3 sequencing of 120 to 150 peripheral blood samples (under 45 ophthalmopathy, 70 to 85 hyperthyroidism and roughly 17 progressor patients) is reported in the paper. Prospective prediction of ophthalmopathy was tested in an independent validation cohort of fewer than 20 hyperthyroidism patients and around 16 patients who later progressed to ophthalmopathy. The study also compared thyroid tissue and blood T-cell repertoires from several Graves' hyperthyroidism patients. The 85 to 100 discovery patients were divided at random into training and test sets in a 7:3 ratio. Once sampling was done, hyperthyroidism patients were given methimazole at a starting dose of 30 mg daily, whereas ophthalmopathy patients were given high-dose intravenous methylprednisolone. General study outcomes and caveats: In validation, the model predicted progression to ophthalmopathy with over 60% sensitivity and 72% to 85% specificity, a median of around 6.6 months before onset. Sample size was not statistically predetermined, and investigators were not blinded to group allocation. Most expanded thyroid clonotypes (frequency above 0.001) were also detected in blood, a finding suggesting that blood repertoires may reflect thyroid immune responses. A model built on a 13 V-J signature distinguished ophthalmopathy from stable hyperthyroidism, reaching around 90% sensitivity and 81.08% specificity in cross-validation and 80%/75% in testing.

The study excluded patients with uncontrolled infections, other autoimmune diseases, pregnancy or lactation. Diagnoses were based on clinical symptoms, serum thyroxine and TRAb, thyroid ultrasound and orbital computed tomography. Total RNA was extracted with Trizol reagent, and quality was checked on an Agilent 2100 Bioanalyzer. The TCR beta CDR3 regions were amplified from the RNA transcripts. A first-round RT-PCR of the TCR CDR3 used the HTBI primer set with the Qiagen OneStep RT-PCR kit. A second multiplex PCR round built the libraries, followed by size selection and purification. Libraries were sequenced paired-end with 100 bp reads on an Illumina HiSeq2000. Concerning the study's data processing: SOAPnuke was used to process the raw data, with reads discarded if the reads contained adapters or uncalled bases, had a mean Phred below 15, or lacked an exact constant-primer or identifier match. COPE v1.2.5 was used to merge high-quality paired reads, and clonotypes were defined as unique nucleotide sequences. MiTCR v1.1 was used to align clonotypes to the IMGT TRBV, TRBD and TRBJ reference segments. The analysis was restricted to V-J combinations with a frequency above 0.0001, which together covered roughly 99% of the repertoires. The TCS score was defined as F50 (clonal expansion) divided by E x V (chaos), with BLOSUM62-based TCRdist calculated between CDR3 peptides within each V-J. Welch's t-statistics and random forest reduced approximately 520 V-J features to under 15, which were used in a naive Bayes classifier (R e1071). The similarity between thyroid and blood repertoires was quantified using the Morisita-Horn index. TCRdb cleaned the public reads at Q25 with fastp, built clones with MiXCR and kept in-frame beta chains. Duplicate CDR3 protein sequences are folded into a single record with the most common DNA and genes. The V and J calls were determined by TCRdb, not by the authors. Present in this sample are more than 550,000 distinct CDR3 sequences, over 40% of which were seen just once. Together, the top ten hold less than 9.5% of the sample.

The CDR3 sequence holds 17 residues, the cysteine and phenylalanine included. Only the CDR3 DNA is retained, 51 bases long and in frame from the first base. From the germline V gene (reference sequence), CDR1 is LNHDA and CDR2 is SQIVND. V is pared back by 4 bases and J by 3 bases, with 18 bases lying between the germline termini. The sequenced material came from peripheral blood or thyroid tissue (not recorded which). The source is an adult man with Graves' disease, either hyperthyroidism or ophthalmopathy (not recorded which). The chain couples TRBV19 to TRBJ2-2; the D gene is tentatively TRBD1 or TRBD2, each matching 5 bases. CDR3 sequence: CASSTSGTGFDTGELFF. The DNA reads as follows: TGTGCCAGTAGTACATCCGGGACGGGATTCGACACCGGGGAGCTGTTTTTT.